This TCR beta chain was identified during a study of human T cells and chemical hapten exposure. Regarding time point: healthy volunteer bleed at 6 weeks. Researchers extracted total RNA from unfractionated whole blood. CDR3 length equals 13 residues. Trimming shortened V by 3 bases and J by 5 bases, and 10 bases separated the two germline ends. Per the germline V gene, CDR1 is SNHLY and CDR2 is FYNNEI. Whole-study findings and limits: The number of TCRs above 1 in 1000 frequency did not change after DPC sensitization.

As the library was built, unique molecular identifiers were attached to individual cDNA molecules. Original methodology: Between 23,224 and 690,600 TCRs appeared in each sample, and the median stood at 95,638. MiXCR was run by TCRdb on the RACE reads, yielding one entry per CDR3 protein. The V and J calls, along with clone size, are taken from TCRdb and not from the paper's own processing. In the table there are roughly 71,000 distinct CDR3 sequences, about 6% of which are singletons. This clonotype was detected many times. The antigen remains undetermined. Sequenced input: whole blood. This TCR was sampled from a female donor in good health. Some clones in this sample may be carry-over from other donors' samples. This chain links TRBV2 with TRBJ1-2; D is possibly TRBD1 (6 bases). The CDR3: CASSDRGAYGYTF. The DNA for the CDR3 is TGTGCCAGCAGTGATAGGGGGGCGTATGGCTACACCTTC.